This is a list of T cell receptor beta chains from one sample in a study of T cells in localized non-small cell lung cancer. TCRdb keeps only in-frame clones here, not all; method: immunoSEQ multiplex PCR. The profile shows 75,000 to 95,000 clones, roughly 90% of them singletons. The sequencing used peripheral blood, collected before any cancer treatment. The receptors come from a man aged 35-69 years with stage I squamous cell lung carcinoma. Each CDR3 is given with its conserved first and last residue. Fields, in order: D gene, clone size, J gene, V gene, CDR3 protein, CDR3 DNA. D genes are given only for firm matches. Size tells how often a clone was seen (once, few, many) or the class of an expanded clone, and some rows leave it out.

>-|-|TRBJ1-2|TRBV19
CASSIRQPTNYGYTF
TGTGCCAGTAGTATTCGACAGCCTACTAACTATGGCTACACCTTC
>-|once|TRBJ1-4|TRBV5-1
CASSLGTPGEKLFF
TGCGCCAGCAGCTTGGGGACCCCGGGTGAAAAACTGTTTTTT
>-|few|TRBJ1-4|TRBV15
CATTRQAGTVGEKLFF
TGTGCCACCACCCGACAAGCTGGGACCGTTGGGGAAAAACTGTTTTTT
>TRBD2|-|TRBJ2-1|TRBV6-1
CASSEGRGGHNEQFF
TGTGCCAGCAGTGAAGGGCGGGGGGGCCACAATGAGCAGTTCTTC
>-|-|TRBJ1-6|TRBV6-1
CASSVASYNSPLHF
TGTGCCAGCAGTGTCGCCAGTTATAATTCACCCCTCCACTTT
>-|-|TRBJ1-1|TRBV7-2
CASSFPPGGTEAFF
TGTGCCAGCAGCTTTCCCCCGGGGGGCACTGAAGCTTTCTTT
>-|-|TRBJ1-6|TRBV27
CASSPFGIPINSPLHF
TGTGCCAGCAGCCCGTTCGGGATTCCAATAAATTCACCCCTCCACTTT
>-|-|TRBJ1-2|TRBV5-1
CASSFVPPGDGYTF
TGCGCCAGCAGCTTTGTCCCACCAGGGGATGGCTACACCTTC
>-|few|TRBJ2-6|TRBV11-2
CASSRPGVGANVLTF
TGTGCCAGCAGTCGTCCAGGGGTAGGGGCCAACGTCCTGACTTTC
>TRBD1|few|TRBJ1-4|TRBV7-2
CASSPRQGDEKLFF
TGTGCCAGCAGCCCCCGACAGGGTGATGAAAAACTGTTTTTT
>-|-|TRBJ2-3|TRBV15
CATSRAIGDTQYF
TGTGCCACCAGCAGAGCCATTGGTGATACGCAGTATTTT
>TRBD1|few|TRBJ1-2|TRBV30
CAWSALRTGRRYTF
TGTGCCTGGAGTGCTTTGAGGACAGGGAGACGCTACACCTTC
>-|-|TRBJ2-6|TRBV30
CAWSKKGLGSGANVLTF
TGTGCCTGGAGTAAAAAGGGGTTAGGCTCTGGGGCCAACGTCCTGACTTTC
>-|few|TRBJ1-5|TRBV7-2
CASSLIRQPQHF
TGTGCCAGCAGCTTAATTCGACAGCCCCAGCATTTT
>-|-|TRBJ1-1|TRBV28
CASSFQTEAFF
TGTGCCAGCAGTTTTCAGACTGAAGCTTTCTTT
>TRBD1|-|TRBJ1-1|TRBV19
CASRDRGENTEAFF
TGTGCCAGTAGGGACAGGGGGGAGAACACTGAAGCTTTCTTT
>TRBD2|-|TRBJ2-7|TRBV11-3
CASSLSFGGGYEQYF
TGTGCCAGCAGCTTATCCTTCGGCGGGGGGTACGAGCAGTACTTC
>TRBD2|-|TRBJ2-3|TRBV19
CASSILAGGPDTQYF
TGTGCCAGTAGTATTCTAGCGGGGGGGCCTGATACGCAGTATTTT
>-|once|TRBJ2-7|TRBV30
CAWSVGRTLRVAYEQYF
TGTGCCTGGAGTGTGGGTCGGACCCTGCGAGTAGCCTACGAGCAGTACTTC
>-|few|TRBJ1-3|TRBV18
CASSPNPGARRDTIYF
TGTGCCAGCTCACCAAACCCTGGGGCCCGTCGGGACACCATATATTTT
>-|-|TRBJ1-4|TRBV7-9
CASSLGQTSGKLFF
TGTGCCAGCAGCTTAGGACAGACCAGCGGAAAACTGTTTTTT
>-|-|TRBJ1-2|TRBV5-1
CASSGTRQDGYTF
TGCGCCAGCAGCGGTACTCGACAGGATGGCTACACCTTC
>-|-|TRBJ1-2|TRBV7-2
CASSLFADNYGYTF
TGTGCCAGCAGCTTATTTGCGGATAACTATGGCTACACCTTC
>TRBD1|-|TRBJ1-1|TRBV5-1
CASRKDRGRDWNTEAFF
TGCGCCAGCAGGAAAGACAGGGGGCGAGATTGGAACACTGAAGCTTTCTTT
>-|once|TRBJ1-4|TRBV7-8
CASSLVGRFGASTNEKLFF
TGTGCCAGCAGCTTAGTCGGGCGGTTTGGCGCCTCAACTAATGAAAAACTGTTTTTT
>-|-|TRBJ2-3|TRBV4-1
CASSQEGSRRLDTQYF
TGCGCCAGCAGCCAAGAGGGTTCTAGACGTCTGGATACGCAGTATTTT
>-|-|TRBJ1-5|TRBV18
CASSPATVSQPQHF
TGTGCCAGCTCACCGGCTACGGTTAGTCAGCCCCAGCATTTT
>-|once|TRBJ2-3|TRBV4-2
CASSQVSSSTDTQYF
TGTGCCAGCAGCCAAGTTTCGAGTAGCACAGATACGCAGTATTTT
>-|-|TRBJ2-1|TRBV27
CASSFGRMDSYNEQFF
TGTGCCAGCAGTTTCGGCAGGATGGACTCCTACAATGAGCAGTTCTTC
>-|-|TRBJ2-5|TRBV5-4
CASSFGRDQETQYF
TGTGCCAGCAGCTTTGGCCGGGACCAAGAGACCCAGTACTTC
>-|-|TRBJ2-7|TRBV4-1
CASSAPAAVGGNEQYF
TGCGCCAGCAGCGCGCCCGCCGCGGTTGGCGGGAACGAGCAGTACTTC
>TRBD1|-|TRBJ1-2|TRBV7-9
CASSFGDRGAGYTF
TGTGCCAGCAGCTTTGGGGACAGGGGGGCAGGCTACACCTTC
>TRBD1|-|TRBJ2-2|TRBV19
CASSTGQGGLPGELFF
TGTGCCAGTAGTACGGGACAGGGGGGTTTACCCGGGGAGCTGTTTTTT
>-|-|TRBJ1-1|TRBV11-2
CASSLIENTEAFF
TGTGCCAGCAGCTTAATCGAGAACACTGAAGCTTTCTTT
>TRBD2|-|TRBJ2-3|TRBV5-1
CASSLDSGGAGDTQYF
TGCGCCAGCAGCTTGGATAGCGGGGGGGCCGGTGATACGCAGTATTTT
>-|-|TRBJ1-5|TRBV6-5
CASSPRQDNQPQHF
TGTGCCAGCAGTCCCCGTCAGGACAATCAGCCCCAGCATTTT